This T cell receptor (beta chain) appears in the sequencing data of a study of cytomegalovirus exposure and HLA in healthy donors. Primers: 60 Vbeta forward and 13 Jbeta reverse. The data were produced by immunoSEQ multiplex PCR, yet TCRdb's version contains in-frame clones alone and is incomplete. The sample consists of around 150,000 clones, approximately 87% of them appearing once. Broader study findings: Only CMV serostatus was available as immune exposure information.

Only one count was recorded for this clone. The antigen is unknown. V lost 2 bases and J lost 4, with 20 bases in between. Germline V gene sequence: CDR1 LGHNA, CDR2 YSLEER. CDR3 length: 17 residues. The sample was PBMCs. The origin of this receptor is a man in his forties or fifties in good health and CMV-seronegative. V usage is TRBV4-3 and J usage is TRBJ1-1, with D maybe TRBD1 (6 bases). This chain's CDR3 is CASSQFTAGVGGTEAFF. DNA for the CDR3: TGCGCCAGCAGCCAATTCACGGCAGGGGTTGGTGGCACTGAAGCTTTCTTT.